This entry features one T cell receptor (beta chain) sequence. The record originates from a study of monozygotic twins with inflammatory bowel disease. Skipping T cell sorting, the study isolated total RNA directly from whole blood. Each CDR3 protein gets one entry in TCRdb, which reprocessed the 5' RACE reads and gives no DNA. Its clone listing holds some 190,000 distinct CDR3 sequences. Per germline, CDR1 SGHVS and CDR2 FQNEAQ. CDR3 length: 15 amino acids. What was sequenced was blood. The origin of this receptor is a human donor with ulcerative colitis or Crohn's disease, or a healthy co-twin of an affected twin (not recorded which). The V gene is TRBV7-8, the J gene TRBJ1-1; lacking DNA, the TRBD1 call made by TCRdb goes unchecked. The CDR3 sequence is CASSWDRVFGTEAFF.